This TCR beta chain was captured by sequencing in a study of long-term antiretroviral therapy in people with HIV. Per germline, CDR1 GTSNPN and CDR2 SVGIG (reference sequence). CDR3 length equals 16 residues. Germline trimming cut 2 bases from V and 9 bases from J; bases unmatched to any gene: 13. Survey level was the resolution at which the v3.0 immunoSEQ assay ran. A per-sample goal of about 40,000-55,000 T-cell genomes was targeted by sequencing. Sequencing was performed with immunoSEQ multiplex PCR; in TCRdb, only in-frame clones are kept and a portion is missing. This repertoire shows fewer than 35,000 clones, approximately 80% found once; its top ten account for about 7.1%.

The chain employs TRBV30 and TRBJ1-6; 7 positions agree with TRBD1. This TCR derives from a woman between 50 and 59 years old with HIV. The sequencing used unsorted PBMCs, collected 2 years after starting antiretroviral therapy. This CDR3 is CAWSTNRGNFGSPLHF. CDR3 nucleotides: TGTGCCTGGAGTACAAACAGGGGAAATTTTGGTTCACCCCTCCACTTT.